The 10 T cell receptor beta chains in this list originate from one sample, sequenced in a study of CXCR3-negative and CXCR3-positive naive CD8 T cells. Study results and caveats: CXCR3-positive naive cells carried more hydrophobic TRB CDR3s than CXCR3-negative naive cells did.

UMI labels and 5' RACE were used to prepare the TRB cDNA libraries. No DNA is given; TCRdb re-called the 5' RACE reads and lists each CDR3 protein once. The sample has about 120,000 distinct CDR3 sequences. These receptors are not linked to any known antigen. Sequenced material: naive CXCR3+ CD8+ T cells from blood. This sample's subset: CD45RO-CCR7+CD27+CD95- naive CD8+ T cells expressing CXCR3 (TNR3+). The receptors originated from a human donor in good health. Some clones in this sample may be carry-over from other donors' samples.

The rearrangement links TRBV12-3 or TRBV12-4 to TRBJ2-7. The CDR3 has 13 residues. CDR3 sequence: CASSISAFYEQYF.

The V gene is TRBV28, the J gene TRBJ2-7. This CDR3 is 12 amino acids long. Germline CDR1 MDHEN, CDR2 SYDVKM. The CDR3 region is CASSFRLYEQYF.

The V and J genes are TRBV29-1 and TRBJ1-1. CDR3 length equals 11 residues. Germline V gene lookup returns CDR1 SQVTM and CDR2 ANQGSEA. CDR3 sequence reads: CSGELNTEAFF.

CDR3 in amino acids: CASSQDRGQWTGELFF. V is TRBV4-3 and J is TRBJ2-2. The CDR3 runs to 16 residues. Germline CDR1 LGHNA, CDR2 YSLEER.

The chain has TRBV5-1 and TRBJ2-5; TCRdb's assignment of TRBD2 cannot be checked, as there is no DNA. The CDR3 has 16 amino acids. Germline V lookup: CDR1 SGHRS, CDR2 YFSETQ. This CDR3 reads CASSAHEGGIQETQYF.

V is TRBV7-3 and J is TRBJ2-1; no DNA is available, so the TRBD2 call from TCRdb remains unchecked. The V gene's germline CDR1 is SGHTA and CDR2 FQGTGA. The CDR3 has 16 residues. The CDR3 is CASSLIFGGSGDEQFF. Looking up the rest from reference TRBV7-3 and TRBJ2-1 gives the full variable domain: GAGVSQTPSNKVTEKGKYVELRCDPISGHTALYWYRQSLGQGPEFLIYFQGTGAADDSGLPNDRFFAVRPEGSVSTLKIQRTERGDSAVYLCASSLIFGGSGDEQFFGPGTRLTVL.

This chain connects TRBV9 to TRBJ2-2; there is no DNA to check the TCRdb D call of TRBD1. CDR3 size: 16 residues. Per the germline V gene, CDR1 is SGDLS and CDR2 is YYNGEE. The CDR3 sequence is CASSVEGRTNTGVLFF.

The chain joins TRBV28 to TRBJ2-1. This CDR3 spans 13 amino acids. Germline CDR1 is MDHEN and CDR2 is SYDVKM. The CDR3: CASRLEPYNEQFF.

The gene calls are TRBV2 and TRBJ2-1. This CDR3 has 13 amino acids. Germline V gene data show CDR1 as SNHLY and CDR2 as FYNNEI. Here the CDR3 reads CASIRPMFNEQFF.

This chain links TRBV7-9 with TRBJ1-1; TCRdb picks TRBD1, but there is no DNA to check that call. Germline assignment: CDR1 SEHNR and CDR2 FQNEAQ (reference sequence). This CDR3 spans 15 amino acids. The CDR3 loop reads CASSFRESGATEAFF.